This entry lists 18 T cell receptor beta chains sequenced from one sample in a study of blood T cells in healthy people across ages. Through a sample-barcoded 5' primer and a J-beta primer mix, a second PCR was run for roughly 6 to 11 cycles. TCRdb passed the 5' RACE reads through MiXCR, listing each CDR3 protein once. The sample records 850,000 to 1,100,000 distinct CDR3 sequences, 35% to 40% being singletons. The sample was blood. The receptor set was obtained from a man between 18 and 29 years old in good health.

The chain has TRBV20-1 and TRBJ1-1; D is ambiguous. Trimming shortened V by 5 bases and J by 6 bases, and 13 bases separated the two germline ends. Looked up from germline, CDR1 is DFQATT and CDR2 is SNEGSKA (reference sequence). The CDR3 length is 12 residues. CDR3 bases: TGCAGTGCTTCGCGGGAGGTGGCTGAAGCTTTCTTT. Its translation: CSASREVAEAFF.

The chain joins TRBV5-1 to TRBJ1-6, with 8 bases matching TRBD1. The CDR3 extends over 15 amino acids. The V and J ends lost 4 bases and 6 bases, in that order; junction bases with no gene match: 6. Germline CDR1 and CDR2: SGHRS and YFSETQ. The CDR3 sequence is CASSITGGGNSPLHF. DNA of the CDR3: TGCGCCAGCAGCATAACAGGGGGAGGTAATTCACCCCTCCACTTT.

This sequence joins TRBV5-1 and TRBJ2-1; 9 positions match TRBD2. Germline CDR1 SGHRS, CDR2 YFSETQ. The CDR3 runs 17 residues. The J segment lost 2 bases and the V segment lost 0 bases, leaving 6 bases of the junction unmatched. CDR3 coding DNA: TGCGCCAGCAGCTTGGTTGGTGGCGGGGGGGCCTACAATGAGCAGTTCTTC. This gives the protein CASSLVGGGGAYNEQFF.

The chain is built from TRBV2 and TRBJ1-4; D is uncertain. This CDR3 contains 14 residues. CDR1 SNHLY and CDR2 FYNNEI come from the germline V gene. The germline V and J ends were trimmed by 3 bases and 7 bases, with 12 bases remaining between them. CDR3: CASSDRGVAEKLFF. For the CDR3, the DNA is TGTGCCAGCAGTGATCGAGGTGTTGCTGAAAAACTGTTTTTT. The variable domain in full, completed from reference TRBV2 and TRBJ1-4, reads EPEVTQTPSHQVTQMGQEVILRCVPISNHLYFYWYRQILGQKVEFLVSFYNNEISEKSEIFDDQFSVERPDGSNFTLKIRSTKLEDSAMYFCASSDRGVAEKLFFGSGTQLSVL.

This clonotype was counted between two and nine times. The chain recombines TRBV6-5 with TRBJ2-5; D perhaps matches TRBD2 (5 bases). Germline values: CDR1 MNHEY, CDR2 SVGAGI. This CDR3 is 13 amino acids long. V lost 2 bases to trimming and J lost 5 bases, with 9 bases between them. The CDR3 protein is CASSYEGDETQYF. The CDR3 DNA follows: TGTGCCAGCAGTTACGAGGGTGACGAGACCCAGTACTTC.

The chain recombines TRBV4-1 with TRBJ1-5; D unclear. Germline CDR1 is MGHRA and CDR2 is YSYEKL. The CDR3 loop spans 16 amino acids. V was clipped by 0 bases and J by 2 bases, with 11 bases between them. The CDR3 DNA sequence: TGCGCCAGCAGCCAAGATCACTCCGGGGGCAATCAGCCCCAGCATTTT. This encodes CASSQDHSGGNQPQHF.

The chain has TRBV3-1 and TRBJ2-5, with D possibly called TRBD1 or TRBD2 (5 bases each). Germline V gives CDR1 LGHDT, CDR2 YNNKEL (reference sequence). Between the trimmed V and J ends, which lost 1 base and 4 bases, there was a span of 7 bases. The CDR3 covers 13 residues. The CDR3 region has the DNA TGTGCCAGCAGCCAAGGGGGGTCAGAGACCCAGTACTTC. This gives the protein CASSQGGSETQYF.

This chain connects TRBV7-2 to TRBJ1-1; D remains ambiguous. Per the germline V gene, CDR1 is SGHTA and CDR2 is FQGNSA. Between the trimmed V and J ends, which lost 1 base and 8 bases, there was a span of 11 bases. CDR3 size: 13 residues. Here the CDR3 reads CASSLENSGEAFF. The DNA for the CDR3 is TGTGCCAGCAGCTTAGAAAATTCCGGGGAAGCTTTCTTT.

With regard to this clonotype: The germline gene is not matched at one end of the junction; a read error may be the cause. The chain is built from TRBV19 and TRBJ2-5; TRBD2 is a possible D gene (5 bases). The CDR3 runs 13 residues. Germline assignment: CDR1 LNHDA and CDR2 SQIVND (reference sequence). The DNA of the CDR3 is TGTGCCAGTAGTATAGGAGTCGGGGAGACCCAGTACTTT. Translation gives CASSIGVGETQYF.

In this sample, this clonotype turned up a few times. The genes are TRBV5-1 and TRBJ1-4; 8 bases agree with TRBD1. V lost 2 bases to trimming and J lost 7 bases; unmatched junction nucleotides: 13. This CDR3 spans 17 amino acids. Germline CDR1 is SGHRS and CDR2 is YFSETQ. In DNA form, the CDR3 reads TGCGCCAGCAGCTTAGGACAGGGCGAATTCCTGGGTGAAAAACTGTTTTTT. Translation gives CASSLGQGEFLGEKLFF.

This clonotype was seen only a few times. The V gene is TRBV7-2, the J gene TRBJ2-4; 10 bases are a match to TRBD1. This CDR3 comprises 14 residues. J gave up 8 bases and V 5 bases, and 6 bases lay outside the gene matches. Germline assignment: CDR1 SGHTA and CDR2 FQGNSA. CDR3 bases: TGTGCCAGCAGCCGGTCCGGACAGGGGGACATTCAGTACTTC. This codes for CASSRSGQGDIQYF.

The rearrangement uses TRBV6-2 or TRBV6-3 and TRBJ2-4; 13 nucleotides align to TRBD2. The CDR3 has 17 amino acids. Germline loops: CDR1 MNHEY, CDR2 SVGEGT. After removal of 4 bases from V and 6 bases from J, the junction contained 9 bases not matched to a gene. CDR3 sequence reads: CASSSPTSGGRVNIQYF. The DNA of the CDR3 is TGTGCCAGCAGTTCCCCGACTAGCGGGGGGAGGGTAAACATTCAGTACTTC.

The chain is built from TRBV5-6 and TRBJ1-1; TRBD1 matches 8 bases. In germline, CDR1 is SGHDT, CDR2 YYEEEE. The J segment lost 0 bases and the V segment lost 7 bases, leaving 5 bases of the junction unmatched. The CDR3 is 14 amino acids. The CDR3 spells CASDRTGLNTEAFF. CDR3 nucleotides: TGTGCCAGCGACCGGACAGGGTTGAACACTGAAGCTTTCTTT. The entire variable domain, with the rest obtained from reference TRBV5-6 and TRBJ1-1, is as follows: DAGVTQSPTHLIKTRGQQVTLRCSPKSGHDTVSWYQQALGQGPQFIFQYYEEEERQRGNFPDRFSGHQFPNYSSELNVNALLLGDSALYLCASDRTGLNTEAFFGQGTRLTVV.

The chain links TRBV7-2 to TRBJ1-1, with 7 bases lining up with TRBD1. Germline assignment: CDR1 SGHTA and CDR2 FQGNSA. J gave up 8 bases and V 0 bases, and 12 bases lay outside the gene matches. The length of the CDR3 is 16 residues. CDR3 nucleotides: TGTGCCAGCAGCTTAGCCGGGGGTGGGACAGCGAGAGAAGCTTTCTTT. It translates to CASSLAGGGTAREAFF.

This clonotype has just one count. A much larger clone sits a single nucleotide away, making a read error possible. This chain links TRBV29-1 with TRBJ1-4, with a possible D match to TRBD1 (5 bases). Trimming removed 7 bases at V and 8 bases at J, with 17 bases between. Per germline, CDR1 SQVTM and CDR2 ANQGSEA. This CDR3 is 13 amino acids long. The CDR3 is CSGRGQGMEKLFF. For the CDR3, the DNA is TGCAGCGGCCGAGGGCAGGGTATGGAAAAACTGTTTTTT.

This clonotype was seen a few times. The V gene is TRBV7-2, the J gene TRBJ1-4; D unclear. Germline CDR1 reads SGHTA; CDR2 reads FQGNSA. Trimming left V 2 bases short and J 0 bases short, with 7 bases between. There are 15 residues in the CDR3. CDR3 sequence reads: CASSLFRSTNEKLFF. The CDR3 nucleotides are TGTGCCAGCAGCTTATTTCGGTCAACTAATGAAAAACTGTTTTTT.

This clonotype showed up just once. The CDR3, as DNA: TGTGCCAGTATTCCTCCTTGGAACACTGAAGCTTTCTTT. Residues: CASIPPWNTEAFF. The chain recombines TRBV19 with TRBJ1-1; D uncertain. The CDR3 runs to 13 residues. Germline CDR1 LNHDA, CDR2 SQIVND (reference sequence). Deletions cut 7 bases from V and 1 base from J, with 10 bases between.

The J gene is TRBJ2-1, the V gene TRBV7-3; 8 nucleotides line up with TRBD1. Per the germline V gene, CDR1 is SGHTA and CDR2 is FQGTGA. Trimming at V came to 5 bases and at J to 3 bases, leaving 6 bases not matched to a gene. The CDR3 consists of 15 residues. CDR3 loop: CASSLTGDHYNEQFF. In DNA, the CDR3 is TGTGCCAGCAGCCTGACAGGGGACCACTACAATGAGCAGTTCTTC. Full variable domain (remainder filled in from reference TRBV7-3 and TRBJ2-1): GAGVSQTPSNKVTEKGKYVELRCDPISGHTALYWYRQSLGQGPEFLIYFQGTGAADDSGLPNDRFFAVRPEGSVSTLKIQRTERGDSAVYLCASSLTGDHYNEQFFGPGTRLTVL.